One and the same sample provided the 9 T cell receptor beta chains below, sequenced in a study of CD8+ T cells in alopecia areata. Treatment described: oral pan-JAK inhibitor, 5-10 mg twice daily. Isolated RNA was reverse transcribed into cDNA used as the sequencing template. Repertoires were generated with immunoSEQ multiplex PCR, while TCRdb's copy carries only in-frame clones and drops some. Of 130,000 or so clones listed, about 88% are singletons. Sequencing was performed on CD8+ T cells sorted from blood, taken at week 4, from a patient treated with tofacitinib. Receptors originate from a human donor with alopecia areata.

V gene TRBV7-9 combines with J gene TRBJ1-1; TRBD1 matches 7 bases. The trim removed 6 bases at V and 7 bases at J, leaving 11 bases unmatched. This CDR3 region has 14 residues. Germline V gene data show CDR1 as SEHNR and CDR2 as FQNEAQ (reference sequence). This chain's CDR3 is CASSFTGERGEAFF. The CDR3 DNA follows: TGTGCCAGCAGTTTTACAGGGGAGAGGGGTGAAGCTTTCTTT.

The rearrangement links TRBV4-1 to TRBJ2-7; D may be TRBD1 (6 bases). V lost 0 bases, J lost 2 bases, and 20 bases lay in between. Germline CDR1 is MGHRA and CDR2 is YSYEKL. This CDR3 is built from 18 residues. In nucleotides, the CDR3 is TGCGCCAGCAGCCAAGAAGGTGGGTCGGGCAGGGGAACCTACGAGCAGTACTTC. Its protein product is CASSQEGGSGRGTYEQYF.

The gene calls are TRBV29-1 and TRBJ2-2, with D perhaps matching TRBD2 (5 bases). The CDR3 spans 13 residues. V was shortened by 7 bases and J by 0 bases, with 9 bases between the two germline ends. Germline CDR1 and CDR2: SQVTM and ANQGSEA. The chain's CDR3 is CSAEEANTGELFF. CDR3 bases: TGCAGCGCGGAGGAGGCGAACACCGGGGAGCTGTTTTTT.

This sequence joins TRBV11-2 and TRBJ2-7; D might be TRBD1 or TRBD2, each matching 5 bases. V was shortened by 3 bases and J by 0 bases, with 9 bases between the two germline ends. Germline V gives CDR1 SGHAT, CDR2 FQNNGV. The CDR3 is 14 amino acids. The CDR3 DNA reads TGTGCCAGCAGCTTTGAGGGGAGCTCCTACGAGCAGTACTTC. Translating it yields CASSFEGSSYEQYF.

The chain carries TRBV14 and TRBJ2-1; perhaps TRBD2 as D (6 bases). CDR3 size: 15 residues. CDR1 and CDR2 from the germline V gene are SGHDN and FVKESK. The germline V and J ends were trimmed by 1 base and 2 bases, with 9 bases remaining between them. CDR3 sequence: CASSQGIAAYNEQFF. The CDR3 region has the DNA TGTGCCAGCAGCCAAGGGATAGCGGCCTACAATGAGCAGTTCTTC.

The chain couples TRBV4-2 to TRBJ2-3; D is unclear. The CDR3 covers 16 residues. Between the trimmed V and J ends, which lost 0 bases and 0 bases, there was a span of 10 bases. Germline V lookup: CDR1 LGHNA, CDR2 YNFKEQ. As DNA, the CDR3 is TGTGCCAGCAGCCAAGATACGGCGGCTAGCACAGATACGCAGTATTTT. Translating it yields CASSQDTAASTDTQYF.

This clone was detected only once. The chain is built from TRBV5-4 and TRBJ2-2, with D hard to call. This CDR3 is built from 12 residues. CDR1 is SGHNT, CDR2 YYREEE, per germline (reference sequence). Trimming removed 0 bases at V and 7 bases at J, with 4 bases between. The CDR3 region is CASSLESGELFF. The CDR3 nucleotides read TGTGCCAGCAGCTTGGAAAGCGGGGAGCTGTTTTTT.

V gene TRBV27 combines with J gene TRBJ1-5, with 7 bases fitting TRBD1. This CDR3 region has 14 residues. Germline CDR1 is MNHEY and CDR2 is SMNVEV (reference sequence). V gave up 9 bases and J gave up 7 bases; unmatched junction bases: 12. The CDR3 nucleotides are TGTGCCAGGAGGGGTAAAGGGGGCGGGCAGCCCCAGCATTTT. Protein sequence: CARRGKGGGQPQHF.

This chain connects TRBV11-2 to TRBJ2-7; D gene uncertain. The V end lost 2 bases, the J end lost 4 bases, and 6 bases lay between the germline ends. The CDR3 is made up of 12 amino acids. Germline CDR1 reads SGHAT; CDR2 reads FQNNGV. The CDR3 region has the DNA TGTGCCAGCAGCTTACCTAGTTACGAGCAGTACTTC. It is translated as CASSLPSYEQYF.